This T cell receptor (beta chain) was captured by sequencing in a study of T-cell memory formation after mild COVID-19. General study findings and limits: Some responding clones appeared in pre-infection memory, suggesting cross-reactive memory joined.

This clonotype has a handful of counts. What it binds is not known. This CDR3 has 13 amino acids. V lost 3 bases, J lost 7 bases, and 15 bases lay in between. The germline V gene has CDR1 SQVTM and CDR2 ANQGSEA. UMIs and sample barcodes were carried by the TCR alpha and TCR beta cDNA libraries that 5'RACE produced using constant-segment primers. TCRdb processed the 5' RACE reads anew with MiXCR; each CDR3 protein has one entry. Of roughly 310,000 distinct CDR3 sequences listed, approximately 15% are singletons. The origin of this receptor is a man aged 18 to 29 who had mild COVID-19 (a few samples of this study predate the infection). Cell type and time point are not known. The J gene is TRBJ1-1, the V gene TRBV29-1; D remains ambiguous. Sequencing was performed on PBMCs or a T cell subset sorted from them (not recorded which). Here the CDR3 reads CSVDPPGLGEAFF. The CDR3 DNA follows: TGCAGCGTTGATCCCCCAGGTCTGGGTGAAGCTTTCTTT.